This T cell receptor (beta chain) was captured in a study of blood T cell repertoires in COVID-19. Looking at the study overall: Whether acute or convalescent, the COVID-19 samples came from the United States, Italy and Spain. The analysed material was cDNA or gDNA that came from T cells, B-cell-depleted T cells, or PBMCs.

The age range of participants was about 18 to 95 years, with residence in about 25 US areas. Before being deemed recovered, Cohort 3 donors had two negative PCRs, clearance, or symptom resolution. Repertoires were generated with immunoSEQ multiplex PCR, while TCRdb's copy carries only in-frame clones and drops some. The sample yields roughly 130,000 clones, roughly four fifths seen once. V gave up 2 bases and J gave up 1 base, with 6 bases separating them. Germline CDR1 reads SGDLS; CDR2 reads YYNGEE. The length of the CDR3 is 13 residues. Regarding this clone: This specimen includes other DNA sequences encoding the same CDR3.

Sequenced sample: PBMCs or T cells enriched from blood (not recorded which). The chain uses TRBV9 and TRBJ1-1; no definite D call. The source of this sequence is a man in his fifties who had recovered from COVID-19. The CDR3 sequence: CASSVRGNTEAFF. In DNA, the CDR3 is TGTGCCAGCAGCGTCCGGGGGAACACTGAAGCTTTCTTT.